Detailed here is one TCR beta chain. This specimen comes from a study of OX40 agonist ivuxolimab in advanced cancers. Turning to the study itself: Every 2 weeks, patients received ivuxolimab intravenously, dosed at 0.01 to 10 mg/kg.

CDR3 length equals 16 residues. V trimming: 6 bases; J trimming: 0 bases; junction bases outside the gene matches: 7. From germline, CDR1 is SGHTA and CDR2 FQGNSA. Using immunoSEQ multiplex PCR, the repertoire was profiled, and TCRdb retains in-frame clones only, with some absent. The sample gives roughly 61,000 clones, roughly 85% of which show up once; around 0.8% is in the top ten. The TCR comes from an adult with an advanced solid tumor such as melanoma, head and neck, liver or kidney cancer. This chain uses TRBV7-2 with TRBJ2-3; 9 positions match TRBD2. The material was CD4+ or CD8+ T cells sorted from blood, obtained in a trial of the OX40 agonist ivuxolimab. The CDR3 loop reads CASSQGGLASTDTQYF. In DNA, the CDR3 is TGTGCCAGCAGTCAGGGGGGACTAGCAAGCACAGATACGCAGTATTTT.